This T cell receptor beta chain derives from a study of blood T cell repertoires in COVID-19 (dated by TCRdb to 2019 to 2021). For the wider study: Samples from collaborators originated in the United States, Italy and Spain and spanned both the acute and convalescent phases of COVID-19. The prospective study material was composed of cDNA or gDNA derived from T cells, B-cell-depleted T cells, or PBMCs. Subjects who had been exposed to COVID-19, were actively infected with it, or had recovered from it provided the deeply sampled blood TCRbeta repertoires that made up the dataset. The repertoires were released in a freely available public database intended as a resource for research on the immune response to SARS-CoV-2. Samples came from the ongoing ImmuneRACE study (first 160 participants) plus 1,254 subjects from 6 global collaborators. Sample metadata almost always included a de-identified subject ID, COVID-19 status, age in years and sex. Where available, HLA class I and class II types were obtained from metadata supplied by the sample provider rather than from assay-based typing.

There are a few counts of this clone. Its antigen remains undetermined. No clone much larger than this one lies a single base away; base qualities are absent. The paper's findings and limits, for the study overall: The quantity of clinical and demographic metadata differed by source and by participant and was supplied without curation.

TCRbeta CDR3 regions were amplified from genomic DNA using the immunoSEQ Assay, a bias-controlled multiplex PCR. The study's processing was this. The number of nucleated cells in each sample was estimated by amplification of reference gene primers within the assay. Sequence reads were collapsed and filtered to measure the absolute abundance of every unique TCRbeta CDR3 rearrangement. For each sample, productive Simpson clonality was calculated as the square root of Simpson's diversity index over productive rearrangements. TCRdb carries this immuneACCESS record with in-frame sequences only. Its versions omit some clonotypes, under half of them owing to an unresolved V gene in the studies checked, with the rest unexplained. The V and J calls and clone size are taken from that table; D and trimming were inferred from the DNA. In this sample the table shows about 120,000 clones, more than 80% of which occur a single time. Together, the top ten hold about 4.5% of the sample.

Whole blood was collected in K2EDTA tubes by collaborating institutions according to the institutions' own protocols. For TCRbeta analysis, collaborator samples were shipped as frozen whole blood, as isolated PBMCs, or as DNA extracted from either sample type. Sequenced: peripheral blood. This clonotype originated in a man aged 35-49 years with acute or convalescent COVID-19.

The CDR3 amino acid sequence is: CASPSGGPKNIQYF. The DNA sequence is given as TGTGCCTCCCCATCCGGGGGGCCCAAAAACATTCAGTACTTC. The chain links TRBV9 with TRBJ2-4; a weak D assignment points to TRBD2 (7 bases agree). The CDR3, cysteine through phenylalanine, is 14 amino acids long. Left in the record is the CDR3 DNA by itself, 42 bases read in frame from the first base. CDR1 and CDR2, per the germline V gene, are SGDLS and YYNGEE. V was cut back by 10 bases and J by 2 bases, leaving a gap of 16 bases between them.